The subject of this entry is one T cell receptor (beta chain). Its antigen is not known. The CDR3 loop spans 15 amino acids. Germline loops: CDR1 MGHRA, CDR2 YSYEKL. This sample is part of a study of T cells expressing NK-cell markers. Across the whole study: The TCR beta repertoires originated in sorted CD3+CD56+NKG2C+, CD3+CD56+NKG2C- and CD3+CD56-NKG2C+ T cells. In the group of eight sequenced donors, seven were HCMV-seropositive and one was seronegative. Study-level points and caveats: Five or six donors showed dominant NKG2C+ clonotypes comprising about 1.0-7.5% of their CD8+ T cells.

Making the TCR beta cDNA relied on 5'RACE template switching with UMIs. TCRdb derives one entry per CDR3 protein from the 5' RACE reads, leaving out DNA. In all, the sample yields roughly 430,000 distinct CDR3 sequences. The chain carries TRBV4-1 and TRBJ1-2; absent DNA, TCRdb's TRBD1 call cannot be checked. Material: blood T cells: a sorted CD56 or NKG2C T cell subset, CD4+ or CD8+ T cells, or bulk PBMC T cells (not recorded which). The clonotype was recovered from a woman aged 18-70 years in good health. CDR3 sequence: CASSQDQRGDYGYTF.